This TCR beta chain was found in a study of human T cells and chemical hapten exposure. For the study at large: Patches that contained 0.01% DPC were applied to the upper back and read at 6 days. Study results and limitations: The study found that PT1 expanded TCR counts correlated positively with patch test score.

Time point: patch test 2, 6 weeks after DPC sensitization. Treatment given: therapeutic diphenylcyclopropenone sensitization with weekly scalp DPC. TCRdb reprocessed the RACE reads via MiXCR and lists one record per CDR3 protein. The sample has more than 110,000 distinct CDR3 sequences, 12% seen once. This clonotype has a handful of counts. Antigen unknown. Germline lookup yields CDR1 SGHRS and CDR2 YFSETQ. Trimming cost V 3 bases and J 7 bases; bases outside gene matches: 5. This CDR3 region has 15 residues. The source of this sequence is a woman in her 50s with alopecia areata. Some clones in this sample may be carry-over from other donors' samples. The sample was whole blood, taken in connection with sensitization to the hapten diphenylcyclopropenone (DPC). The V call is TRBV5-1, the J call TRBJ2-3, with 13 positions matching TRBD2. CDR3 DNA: TGCGCCAGCAGCTCCGGACTAGCGGGAGAGTATACGCAGTATTTT. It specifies CASSSGLAGEYTQYF.